Following are 32 T cell receptor beta chains from one sample sequenced in a study of CD8+ T cells in alopecia areata (dated by TCRdb to 2017 to 2018). Receptors were amplified or captured by the immunoSEQ multiplex PCR assay. RNA was extracted from all samples and reverse transcribed into cDNA as template for TCR sequencing. TCRdb provides this immuneACCESS table in a form limited to in-frame rearrangements. Some clones are lacking; in checked studies, under half of them reflect an unresolved V gene, and why the rest are absent is not known. The sample table records some 200,000 clones; 58% of these occur just once. The top ten hold 5.5% to 6% of the sample. What this sample's time point label stands for: about 25 weeks on oral tofacitinib. Interpreted using the paper, the treatment or condition label stands for: oral pan-JAK inhibitor, 5-10 mg twice daily. The sequences come from CD4+ T cells sorted from blood, collected at week 24, from a patient treated with tofacitinib. These receptor sequences come from a human donor with alopecia areata.

The chain carries TRBV7-9 and TRBJ2-5; D is undetermined. Trimming took off 7 bases at V and 5 bases at J, with 8 bases between the two ends. Per the germline V gene, CDR1 is SEHNR and CDR2 is FQNEAQ (reference sequence). CDR3 length equals 11 residues. DNA of the CDR3: TGTGCCAGCACCCCATCGGAGACCCAGTACTTC. Encoded protein: CASTPSETQYF.

The rearrangement uses TRBV5-4 and TRBJ2-2; 8 bases align to TRBD2. J lost 4 bases, V lost 4 bases, and 9 bases had no gene match. CDR1 SGHNT and CDR2 YYREEE come from the germline V gene (reference sequence). The CDR3 runs to 16 residues. The CDR3 DNA reads TGTGCCAGCAGCCCTACCGGGGGGGCCTTCACCGGGGAGCTGTTTTTT. This sequence encodes CASSPTGGAFTGELFF.

There are a few counts of this clone. The V gene is TRBV10-3, the J gene TRBJ2-3; 12 nucleotides match TRBD2. The CDR3 length is 17 residues. Trimming removed 3 bases from V and 5 bases from J; junction bases left unmatched: 9. CDR1 and CDR2 (germline): ENHRY, SYGVKD. CDR3 coding DNA: TGTGCCATCAGTGACCCTAGCGGGGGGGCGAATATAGATACGCAGTATTTT. It encodes CAISDPSGGANIDTQYF.

The genes are TRBV5-4 and TRBJ2-6, with 9 nucleotides matching TRBD2. The CDR3 consists of 18 residues. With V trimmed by 4 bases and J by 0 bases, 8 bases remained unmatched. CDR1 is SGHNT, CDR2 YYREEE, per germline (reference sequence). The CDR3 spells CASSIPSGVSSGANVLTF. In nucleotides, the CDR3 is TGTGCCAGCAGCATACCTAGCGGGGTTAGCTCTGGGGCCAACGTCCTGACTTTC.

The chain is built from TRBV5-1 and TRBJ2-5; the D is unclear. The germline CDR1 and CDR2 sequences are SGHRS and YFSETQ. Trimming took off 0 bases at V and 5 bases at J, with 11 bases between the two ends. This CDR3 region has 14 residues. CDR3 in DNA: TGCGCCAGCAGCTTGGAAGGCCCACGGGAGACCCAGTACTTC. This gives the protein CASSLEGPRETQYF. The full variable domain, its missing parts supplied by reference TRBV5-1 and TRBJ2-5, is KAGVTQTPRYLIKTRGQQVTLSCSPISGHRSVSWYQQTPGQGLQFLFEYFSETQRNKGNFPGRFSGRQFSNSRSEMNVSTLELGDSALYLCASSLEGPRETQYFGPGTRLLVL.

CDR3 sequence (DNA): TGCGCCAGCAGCCCGACTAGCGGGGGGTTCTATGAGCAGTTCTTC. Protein: CASSPTSGGFYEQFF. The V and J genes are TRBV5-1 and TRBJ2-1; 13 bases fit TRBD2. The V and J ends lost 4 bases and 8 bases, in that order; junction bases with no gene match: 6. Germline-derived CDR1 and CDR2 are SGHRS and YFSETQ. The CDR3 consists of 15 residues.

The genes are TRBV5-1 and TRBJ1-1; D remains unclear. V was clipped by 5 bases and J by 0 bases, with 8 bases between them. The CDR3 extends over 13 amino acids. Germline lookup yields CDR1 SGHRS and CDR2 YFSETQ. The CDR3 is CASRGILNTEAFF. CDR3 nucleotide sequence: TGCGCCAGCAGGGGGATTTTGAACACTGAAGCTTTCTTT.

The chain uses TRBV25-1 and TRBJ2-5; D is possibly TRBD2 (5 bases). The V and J ends lost 2 bases and 5 bases respectively, with 9 bases between them. The CDR3 is 13 amino acids. CDR1 is MGHDK and CDR2 is SYGVNS in the germline V gene. The CDR3 coding sequence is TGTGCCAGCAGTGAAAATACGGGGGAGACCCAGTACTTC. It is translated as CASSENTGETQYF.

This clone was detected once. The chain has TRBV7-2 and TRBJ2-7, with D unclear. V lost 5 bases, J lost 5 bases, and 7 bases lay in between. This CDR3 region has 11 residues. Germline CDR1 SGHTA, CDR2 FQGNSA. The CDR3 coding sequence is TGTGCCAGCAGCAACCTCGACGAGCAGTACTTC. This translates into CASSNLDEQYF. Based on the CDR3 plus reference TRBV7-2 and TRBJ2-7, the full variable domain is GAGVSQSPSNKVTEKGKDVELRCDPISGHTALYWYRQSLGQGLEFLIYFQGNSAPDKSGLPSDRFSAERTGGSVSTLTIQRTQQEDSAVYLCASSNLDEQYFGPGTRLTVT.

This clone was counted once. This chain links TRBV6-1 with TRBJ1-5; no definite D call. The CDR3 is made up of 14 amino acids. CDR1 is MNHNS, CDR2 SASEGT, per germline. V was trimmed by 6 bases and J by 4 bases, leaving 13 bases between them. Here the CDR3 reads CASSPFGSNQPQHF. CDR3 sequence (DNA): TGTGCCAGCAGCCCCTTTGGTTCTAATCAGCCCCAGCATTTT.

A single count supports this clone. The rearrangement links TRBV7-2 to TRBJ2-5; 12 positions match TRBD2. Trimming cost V 5 bases and J 2 bases; bases outside gene matches: 6. This CDR3 comprises 16 residues. Germline CDR1 reads SGHTA; CDR2 reads FQGNSA. The CDR3 DNA is TGTGCCAGCAGCACCGGGACTAGCGGGTTTCAAGAGACCCAGTACTTC. This sequence encodes CASSTGTSGFQETQYF.

V usage is TRBV4-2 and J usage is TRBJ2-3; TRBD2 matches 7 bases. The CDR3 extends over 17 amino acids. Germline V gene sequence: CDR1 LGHNA, CDR2 YNFKEQ. With 1 base clipped from V and 0 bases from J, the junction kept 7 bases outside the gene matches. The CDR3 DNA reads as TGTGCCAGCAGCCAAGTCATCGTGGGGGGGAGCACAGATACGCAGTATTTT. Its protein is CASSQVIVGGSTDTQYF.

With regard to this clone: The same CDR3 also results from other DNA sequences found in this sample. J is TRBJ2-5 and V is TRBV7-9; D is uncertain. Trimming took off 2 bases at V and 5 bases at J, with 3 bases between the two ends. The CDR3 length is 11 residues. From germline, CDR1 is SEHNR and CDR2 FQNEAQ (reference sequence). CDR3 residues: CASSLSETQYF. Here the CDR3 DNA reads TGTGCCAGCAGCTTATCGGAGACCCAGTACTTC.

This clone occurred a few times. The chain links TRBV7-3 to TRBJ1-2, with TRBD1 matching 10 bases. Germline V lookup: CDR1 SGHTA, CDR2 FQGTGA. The CDR3 totals 14 residues. V trimming: 4 bases; J trimming: 8 bases; junction bases outside the gene matches: 7. CDR3 loop: CASSSGTGVSGYTF. Here the CDR3 DNA reads TGTGCCAGCAGCTCCGGGACAGGGGTTAGCGGCTACACCTTC.

This chain links TRBV29-1 with TRBJ2-5; D may match TRBD1 or TRBD2 (7 bases each). The CDR3 is 13 amino acids. The germline V and J ends were trimmed by 7 bases and 3 bases, with 15 bases remaining between them. Germline CDR1 and CDR2: SQVTM and ANQGSEA. CDR3 nucleotides: TGCAGCGCGGGGGGACAGAGGGAAGAGACCCAGTACTTC. This encodes CSAGGQREETQYF.

V usage is TRBV5-1 and J usage is TRBJ2-7, with TRBD2 matching over 7 bases. CDR1 and CDR2 from the germline V gene are SGHRS and YFSETQ. V dropped 0 bases and J dropped 5; count of bases not matched to a gene: 5. The CDR3 length is 14 residues. CDR3 loop: CASSLEGGNNEQYF. Written as DNA, the CDR3 is TGCGCCAGCAGCTTGGAGGGAGGGAACAACGAGCAGTACTTC.

The J gene is TRBJ1-2, the V gene TRBV13, with TRBD1 matching 9 bases. This CDR3 comprises 14 residues. The germline V gene has CDR1 PRHDT and CDR2 FYEKMQ (reference sequence). The V gene end was trimmed by 5 bases and the J gene end by 6 bases; junction bases not matched to a gene: 7. This CDR3 reads CASSRNRQGDGYTF. DNA for the CDR3: TGTGCCAGCAGCCGAAATCGACAGGGGGATGGCTACACCTTC.

The chain combines TRBV5-1 with TRBJ2-1; 11 nucleotides line up with TRBD2. V trimming: 4 bases; J trimming: 3 bases; junction bases outside the gene matches: 3. Germline V gene sequence: CDR1 SGHRS, CDR2 YFSETQ. This CDR3 region has 15 residues. CDR3 in DNA: TGCGCCAGCAGCAGACTAGCGGGAATCTACAATGAGCAGTTCTTC. Translation gives CASSRLAGIYNEQFF.

V usage is TRBV6-5 and J usage is TRBJ2-1, with 7 positions matching TRBD1. From germline, CDR1 is MNHEY and CDR2 SVGAGI. The ends lost 6 bases at V and 4 bases at J; junction bases unmatched: 9. This CDR3 has 15 amino acids. CDR3 sequence reads: CASSRKGTAYNEQFF. The CDR3 DNA sequence: TGTGCCAGCAGCCGCAAGGGGACAGCATACAATGAGCAGTTCTTC.

This clone occurred a few times. The rearrangement uses TRBV18 and TRBJ1-3; perhaps TRBD1 as D (6 bases). This CDR3 is 17 amino acids long. V was cut by 3 bases and J by 0 bases, with 15 bases left in between. The germline V gene encodes CDR1 KGHSH and CDR2 LQKENI. CDR3: CASSPRDTELSGNTIYF. The CDR3 DNA reads as TGTGCCAGCTCACCCCGGGACACAGAGCTCTCTGGAAACACCATATATTTT.

This clone has just a few counts. The CDR3 here is CASSQDRDRYYEQYF. CDR3 sequence (DNA): TGTGCCAGCAGCCAAGATAGGGATCGCTACTACGAGCAGTACTTC. J is TRBJ2-7 and V is TRBV4-2, with D unclear. CDR3 length: 15 residues. Trimming removed 0 bases from V and 3 bases from J, with 12 bases in between. Germline values: CDR1 LGHNA, CDR2 YNFKEQ.

The gene calls are TRBV10-3 and TRBJ2-2; TRBD1 matches 10 bases. The CDR3 runs 13 residues. The J segment lost 6 bases and the V segment lost 6 bases, leaving 1 base of the junction unmatched. The germline CDR1 and CDR2 sequences are ENHRY and SYGVKD. CDR3 sequence: CAIRGTGAGELFF. CDR3 bases: TGTGCCATCAGGGGGACAGGGGCCGGGGAGCTGTTTTTT.

Worth noting for this clone: Within the sample, other DNA sequences also encode this same CDR3. V is TRBV5-1 and J is TRBJ1-4; D possibly corresponds to TRBD1 (6 bases). The CDR3 has 14 amino acids. The germline V and J ends were trimmed by 0 bases and 5 bases, with 8 bases remaining between them. The germline gives CDR1 SGHRS, CDR2 YFSETQ. The CDR3 protein is CASSLGQGNEKLFF. CDR3 nucleotides: TGCGCCAGCAGCTTGGGGCAGGGGAATGAAAAACTGTTTTTT.

The V call is TRBV6-5, the J call TRBJ2-3, with 11 bases identical to TRBD2. After removal of 2 bases from V and 6 bases from J, the junction contained 4 bases not matched to a gene. The CDR3 has 15 amino acids. The germline CDR1 and CDR2 sequences are MNHEY and SVGAGI. For the CDR3, the DNA is TGTGCCAGCAGTTACCGCGGGACTAGCGGCGATACGCAGTATTTT. Protein sequence: CASSYRGTSGDTQYF.

This chain links TRBV11-2 with TRBJ2-3; maybe TRBD2 (6 bases). The CDR3 covers 12 residues. With 5 bases removed from V and 9 bases from J, the gap between germline ends came to 12 bases. Looked up from germline, CDR1 is SGHAT and CDR2 is FQNNGV. CDR3 residues: CASSEQGGTQYF. CDR3 coding DNA: TGTGCCAGCAGCGAGCAGGGAGGAACGCAGTATTTT.

The rearrangement links TRBV7-9 to TRBJ1-4; D is possibly TRBD1 (5 bases). This CDR3 has 12 residues. Germline V gene lookup returns CDR1 SEHNR and CDR2 FQNEAQ (reference sequence). V dropped 0 bases and J dropped 13 bases, with 9 bases sitting between them. CDR3 sequence (DNA): TGTGCCAGCAGCTTAGCGGAGGGACGACTGTTTTTT. Translating it yields CASSLAEGRLFF.

The CDR3 spells CASSSDGGLETQYF. For the CDR3, the DNA is TGTGCCAGCAGCTCCGACGGGGGGCTGGAGACCCAGTACTTC. The rearrangement links TRBV7-8 to TRBJ2-5; TRBD2 might be the D (7 bases). The germline V gene has CDR1 SGHVS and CDR2 FQNEAQ. This CDR3 contains 14 residues. Trimming took 4 bases from V and 5 from J, leaving 14 bases between them. Combining the CDR3 with reference TRBV7-8 and TRBJ2-5 gives the whole variable domain GAGVSQSPRYKVAKRGQDVALRCDPISGHVSLFWYQQALGQGPEFLTYFQNEAQLDKSGLPSDRFFAERPEGSVSTLKIQRTQQEDSAVYLCASSSDGGLETQYFGPGTRLLVL.

This clone was observed a few times. The chain carries TRBV29-1 and TRBJ2-7; 8 positions agree with TRBD1. The CDR3 loop spans 14 amino acids. The germline V gene encodes CDR1 SQVTM and CDR2 ANQGSEA. Trimming took 8 bases from V and 4 from J; bases not matched to a gene: 13. The CDR3, as DNA: TGCAGCACCCAACGACAGGGGAGAGGGTACGAGCAGTACTTC. Residues: CSTQRQGRGYEQYF.

In its sample, this clone was seen a few times. The CDR3 loop reads CASSLLGGIPDTQYF. CDR3 DNA: TGTGCCAGCAGTTTATTGGGCGGGATCCCAGATACGCAGTATTTT. This chain uses TRBV27 with TRBJ2-3; D possibly corresponds to TRBD2 (6 bases). V was clipped by 1 base and J by 4 bases, with 12 bases between them. Looked up from germline, CDR1 is MNHEY and CDR2 is SMNVEV (reference sequence). The CDR3 runs 15 residues.

CDR3 residues: CASSTAGQGVEQYF. The CDR3 DNA sequence: TGTGCCAGCTCAACCGCGGGACAGGGAGTCGAGCAGTACTTC. The J gene is TRBJ2-7, the V gene TRBV18; TRBD1 agrees at 9 bases. Germline V lookup: CDR1 KGHSH, CDR2 LQKENI. Unmatched junction bases numbered 8, after V lost 5 bases and J lost 6 bases. The CDR3 is 14 residues long.

This clone was detected once. The gene calls are TRBV5-1 and TRBJ1-2; D gene uncertain. Germline V gene sequence: CDR1 SGHRS, CDR2 YFSETQ. The CDR3 spans 12 residues. Trimming removed 1 base at V and 7 bases at J, with 8 bases between. For the CDR3, the DNA is TGCGCCAGCAGCTTGACCCAGCGTGGCTACACCTTC. Protein: CASSLTQRGYTF.

CDR3 sequence: CASSPGEAYGYTF. CDR3 nucleotide sequence: TGTGCCAGCTCACCCGGCGAGGCGTATGGCTACACCTTC. The chain uses TRBV18 and TRBJ1-2; D is uncertain. Germline V CDR1 and CDR2: KGHSH, LQKENI. Trimming shortened V by 3 bases and J by 5 bases, and 10 bases separated the two germline ends. CDR3 length equals 13 residues.